Listed here are 29 T cell receptor beta chains from one sample, sequenced in a study of OX40 agonist ivuxolimab in advanced cancers. Library generation was performed with the immunoSEQ multiplex PCR assay. TCRdb took this table from immuneACCESS and kept in-frame rearrangements with V and J called. Such tables lack part of the clones; where checked against another copy, unresolved V genes explain under half of the gap, and the rest is unexplained. This sample is represented by 73,000 or so clones; more than 90% of them were singletons. The ten largest clones add up to 10% of the sample. The sample in question was CD4+ or CD8+ T cells sorted from blood, obtained in a trial of the OX40 agonist ivuxolimab. All receptors come from an adult with an advanced solid tumor such as melanoma, head and neck, liver or kidney cancer.

This sequence joins TRBV14 and TRBJ2-1; TRBD2 matches 10 bases. Germline V lookup: CDR1 SGHDN, CDR2 FVKESK. The CDR3 extends over 15 amino acids. The V gene end was trimmed by 3 bases and the J gene end by 5 bases; junction bases not matched to a gene: 4. CDR3 sequence reads: CASSHPSGGHNEQFF. The CDR3 coding sequence is TGTGCCAGCAGCCACCCTAGCGGGGGCCACAATGAGCAGTTCTTC.

This clone was found once. The V call is TRBV4-1, the J call TRBJ2-7, with D possibly being TRBD2 (6 bases). The length of the CDR3 is 15 residues. V was shortened by 4 bases and J by 2 bases, with 15 bases between the two germline ends. Germline CDR1 MGHRA, CDR2 YSYEKL. CDR3 DNA: TGCGCCAGCAGCCCCCAGCCGGAGGGCCCCTACGAGCAGTACTTC. This codes for CASSPQPEGPYEQYF.

The rearrangement links TRBV5-1 to TRBJ2-2; 8 nucleotides align to TRBD1. Trimming cost V 4 bases and J 5 bases; bases outside gene matches: 13. The CDR3 length is 17 residues. Germline assignment: CDR1 SGHRS and CDR2 YFSETQ. CDR3 in amino acids: CASSQTRTGQATGELFF. CDR3 nucleotide sequence: TGCGCCAGCAGCCAAACACGGACAGGGCAGGCGACCGGGGAGCTGTTTTTT.

The chain employs TRBV13 and TRBJ1-4; D gene uncertain. CDR3 size: 14 residues. Trimming pared 0 bases from V and 6 bases from J, leaving 8 bases between. Germline CDR1 PRHDT, CDR2 FYEKMQ (reference sequence). The CDR3 coding sequence is TGTGCCAGCAGCTTAGGGACCTTCTATGAAAAACTGTTTTTT. This encodes CASSLGTFYEKLFF. The complete variable domain, with remaining parts taken from reference TRBV13 and TRBJ1-4, reads AAGVIQSPRHLIKEKRETATLKCYPIPRHDTVYWYQQGPGQDPQFLISFYEKMQSDKGSIPDRFSAQQFSDYHSELNMSSLELGDSALYFCASSLGTFYEKLFFGSGTQLSVL.

The genes are TRBV7-2 and TRBJ2-3; TRBD1 matches 7 bases. This CDR3 has 15 residues. J lost 4 bases, V lost 5 bases, and 9 bases had no gene match. CDR1 is SGHTA, CDR2 FQGNSA, per germline. For the CDR3, the DNA is TGTGCCAGCAGCCCCGGGACAGTAGTGCCAGATACGCAGTATTTT. It is translated as CASSPGTVVPDTQYF.

The rearrangement joins TRBV6-6 to TRBJ1-1; no clear D gene. The CDR3 sequence is 12 residues long. Trimming shortened V by 6 bases and J by 5 bases, and 10 bases separated the two germline ends. CDR1 is MNHNY and CDR2 is SVGAGI in the germline V gene (reference sequence). The CDR3 is CASSPSGTEAFF. The CDR3 DNA reads as TGTGCCAGCAGCCCCTCAGGAACTGAAGCTTTCTTT.

The chain has TRBV4-1 and TRBJ2-1, with 8 positions matching TRBD2. The CDR3 sequence is 17 residues long. The germline CDR1 and CDR2 sequences are MGHRA and YSYEKL. V gave up 1 base and J gave up 8 bases; unmatched junction bases: 13. The CDR3 nucleotides read TGCGCCAGCAGCCAAGTAGGACTAGCCCCGGACGATTATGAGCAGTTCTTC. Translation gives CASSQVGLAPDDYEQFF.

CDR3 sequence: CASSLWASGGTGELFF. Written as DNA, the CDR3 is TGTGCCAGCAGTTTATGGGCTAGCGGGGGTACCGGGGAGCTGTTTTTT. The genes are TRBV27 and TRBJ2-2, with 10 bases matching TRBD2. Trimming cost V 1 base and J 5 bases; bases outside gene matches: 4. Germline CDR1 MNHEY, CDR2 SMNVEV (reference sequence). This CDR3 spans 16 amino acids.

DNA of the CDR3: TGTGCCAGCAGCTATCCCGGGACTACCATTCCCCATGAGCAGTTCTTC. It translates to CASSYPGTTIPHEQFF. The V and J genes are TRBV7-3 and TRBJ2-1; 7 positions agree with TRBD2. V trimming: 4 bases; J trimming: 8 bases; junction bases outside the gene matches: 14. The CDR3 has 16 residues. CDR1 is SGHTA, CDR2 FQGTGA, per germline.

The V call is TRBV14, the J call TRBJ2-2; D remains ambiguous. Germline CDR1 reads SGHDN; CDR2 reads FVKESK. This CDR3 region has 12 residues. V lost 3 bases, J lost 5 bases, and 4 bases lay in between. CDR3 sequence (DNA): TGTGCCAGCAGCCAGCTTACCGGGGAGCTGTTTTTT. Its translation is CASSQLTGELFF.

CDR3 sequence: CAISESFGETQYF. In DNA form, the CDR3 reads TGTGCCATCAGTGAGTCTTTCGGAGAGACCCAGTACTTC. The chain is built from TRBV10-3 and TRBJ2-5; D gene uncertain. CDR3 length: 13 residues. Trimming left V 0 bases short and J 4 bases short, with 6 bases between. Germline V gene lookup returns CDR1 ENHRY and CDR2 SYGVKD.

The chain is built from TRBV29-1 and TRBJ2-7; D possibly corresponds to TRBD1 (6 bases). V was trimmed by 3 bases and J by 2 bases, leaving 8 bases between them. CDR3 size: 12 residues. Germline V gives CDR1 SQVTM, CDR2 ANQGSEA. CDR3 nucleotide sequence: TGCAGCGTTGAGGGACACACCTACGAGCAGTACTTC. Amino acids: CSVEGHTYEQYF.

The chain employs TRBV14 and TRBJ2-7; D might be TRBD2 (6 bases). Germline V gene lookup returns CDR1 SGHDN and CDR2 FVKESK. V was trimmed by 4 bases and J by 2 bases, leaving 12 bases between them. CDR3 length equals 14 residues. CDR3 sequence (DNA): TGTGCCAGCAGCCTTGGGCTAGCGACCTACGAGCAGTACTTC. Translated: CASSLGLATYEQYF.

The chain combines TRBV7-9 with TRBJ2-5; a weak D match, TRBD2 (5 bases). Trimming removed 2 bases at V and 0 bases at J, with 10 bases between. The length of the CDR3 is 15 residues. Germline CDR1 reads SEHNR; CDR2 reads FQNEAQ (reference sequence). CDR3 sequence (DNA): TGTGCCAGCAGCTTAAGGACTCTACACCAAGAGACCCAGTACTTC. This translates into CASSLRTLHQETQYF.

The count of this clone is one. CDR3 sequence reads: CASSELTGGSNYGYTF. In DNA, the CDR3 is TGTGCCAGCAGTGAACTTACGGGGGGCTCCAACTATGGCTACACCTTC. V usage is TRBV6-1 and J usage is TRBJ1-2, with D perhaps matching TRBD1 (6 bases). Trimming pared 2 bases from V and 2 bases from J, leaving 15 bases between. The CDR3 length is 16 residues. CDR1 is MNHNS and CDR2 is SASEGT in the germline V gene.

The genes are TRBV4-1 and TRBJ2-3; TRBD2 aligns across 13 bases. This CDR3 comprises 18 residues. V gave up 2 bases and J gave up 6 bases; unmatched junction bases: 11. Germline V gene lookup returns CDR1 MGHRA and CDR2 YSYEKL. The CDR3 DNA follows: TGCGCCAGCAGCCAACTAGCCGGGACTAGCGGGAATATGGATACGCAGTATTTT. It is translated as CASSQLAGTSGNMDTQYF.

This clone has only one observation. The chain employs TRBV2 and TRBJ2-3; 8 bases line up with TRBD1. The J segment lost 1 base and the V segment lost 6 bases, leaving 6 bases of the junction unmatched. This CDR3 region has 15 residues. Germline-derived CDR1 and CDR2 are SNHLY and FYNNEI. CDR3 sequence reads: CASSLQGGGTDTQYF. CDR3 bases: TGTGCCAGCAGCTTACAGGGGGGTGGCACAGATACGCAGTATTTT.

The V and J genes are TRBV5-1 and TRBJ2-1; D is perhaps TRBD1 (5 bases). The V gene lost 2 bases and the J gene lost 9 bases, with 15 bases spanning the gap. The CDR3 consists of 14 residues. CDR1 is SGHRS and CDR2 is YFSETQ in the germline V gene. The CDR3 loop is CASSLRGSPTEQFF. CDR3 nucleotide sequence: TGCGCCAGCAGCTTAAGGGGATCCCCGACTGAGCAGTTCTTC. The full variable domain, in which reference TRBV5-1 and TRBJ2-1 provide the parts outside the CDR3, is KAGVTQTPRYLIKTRGQQVTLSCSPISGHRSVSWYQQTPGQGLQFLFEYFSETQRNKGNFPGRFSGRQFSNSRSEMNVSTLELGDSALYLCASSLRGSPTEQFFGPGTRLTVL.

This rearrangement joins TRBV6-5 to TRBJ1-6; 9 bases fit TRBD1. The CDR3 spans 15 residues. CDR1 is MNHEY, CDR2 SVGAGI, per germline. The V gene end was trimmed by 2 bases and the J gene end by 10 bases; junction bases not matched to a gene: 6. CDR3 bases: TGTGCCAGCAGTTACCCCGGGACAGGGCAATCACCCCTCCACTTT. Translated, it gives CASSYPGTGQSPLHF.

The genes are TRBV2 and TRBJ2-1; possibly TRBD2 for D (5 bases). V lost 2 bases, J lost 5 bases, and 13 bases lay in between. This CDR3 is built from 15 residues. The germline V gene encodes CDR1 SNHLY and CDR2 FYNNEI. CDR3 coding DNA: TGTGCCAGCAGTGAATCTTGGGGAGATCACAATGAGCAGTTCTTC. Its protein is CASSESWGDHNEQFF. Complete variable domain (other parts from reference TRBV2 and TRBJ2-1): EPEVTQTPSHQVTQMGQEVILRCVPISNHLYFYWYRQILGQKVEFLVSFYNNEISEKSEIFDDQFSVERPDGSNFTLKIRSTKLEDSAMYFCASSESWGDHNEQFFGPGTRLTVL.

The chain links TRBV9 to TRBJ1-6; no clear D. CDR3 length equals 15 residues. Germline V lookup: CDR1 SGDLS, CDR2 YYNGEE. The germline V and J ends were trimmed by 0 bases and 11 bases, with 15 bases remaining between them. The CDR3 DNA is TGTGCCAGCAGCGTAGGATCTGCAGGTCCGGCACCCCTCCACTTT. Its protein product is CASSVGSAGPAPLHF. The full variable domain, in which reference TRBV9 and TRBJ1-6 provide the parts outside the CDR3, is DSGVTQTPKHLITATGQRVTLRCSPRSGDLSVYWYQQSLDQGLQFLIQYYNGEERAKGNILERFSAQQFPDLHSELNLSSLELGDSALYFCASSVGSAGPAPLHFGNGTRLTVT.

This clone has just one count. The J gene is TRBJ1-2, the V gene TRBV5-4; 10 bases fit TRBD1. The V gene end was trimmed by 4 bases and the J gene end by 5 bases; junction bases not matched to a gene: 14. The germline CDR1 and CDR2 sequences are SGHNT and YYREEE (reference sequence). The CDR3 extends over 17 amino acids. The chain's CDR3 is CASSPLDRGVSGYGYTF. CDR3 bases: TGTGCCAGCAGCCCCTTGGACAGGGGGGTCTCGGGTTATGGCTACACCTTC.

The gene calls are TRBV19 and TRBJ2-7, with 8 bases lining up with TRBD1. Germline CDR1 is LNHDA and CDR2 is SQIVND (reference sequence). The ends lost 2 bases at V and 5 bases at J; junction bases unmatched: 2. The CDR3 spans 13 residues. In nucleotides, the CDR3 is TGTGCCAGTAGTATACAGGGGGCCCACGAGCAGTACTTC. Encoded protein: CASSIQGAHEQYF.

This sequence joins TRBV10-3 and TRBJ2-1, with 7 positions matching TRBD1. The germline V gene has CDR1 ENHRY and CDR2 SYGVKD. J lost 0 bases, V lost 7 bases, and 6 bases had no gene match. The CDR3 spans 15 residues. The CDR3 bases are TGTGCCATCACCAGGACAGGAGACTCCTACAATGAGCAGTTCTTC. This encodes CAITRTGDSYNEQFF.

The chain joins TRBV5-4 to TRBJ1-2, with no clear D. This CDR3 region has 15 residues. From germline, CDR1 is SGHNT and CDR2 YYREEE (reference sequence). V gave up 0 bases and J gave up 10 bases, with 19 bases separating them. The CDR3 is CASSLVSVYPRPYTF. DNA for the CDR3: TGTGCCAGCAGCTTGGTTTCGGTCTACCCCAGGCCCTACACCTTC.

The chain carries TRBV5-1 and TRBJ2-2; 9 bases are a match to TRBD2. The V segment lost 1 base and the J segment 6 bases; nucleotides outside the gene matches: 7. This CDR3 contains 16 residues. Germline loops: CDR1 SGHRS, CDR2 YFSETQ. The DNA of the CDR3 is TGCGCCAGCAGCTTGCTAGCGGGGCCAACGTCCGGGGAGCTGTTTTTT. Protein: CASSLLAGPTSGELFF.

The chain recombines TRBV2 with TRBJ2-7; 9 bases align to TRBD1. The CDR3 totals 13 residues. The V gene end was trimmed by 6 bases and the J gene end by 4 bases; junction bases not matched to a gene: 4. Per the germline V gene, CDR1 is SNHLY and CDR2 is FYNNEI. The CDR3 sequence is CASSRTGEYEQYF. The CDR3 DNA sequence: TGTGCCAGCAGCCGGACAGGGGAGTACGAGCAGTACTTC.

This clone was counted between two and nine times. CDR3 in amino acids: CASSFTPPGSNTEAFF. DNA of the CDR3: TGTGCCAGCAGCTTCACGCCTCCGGGATCGAACACTGAAGCTTTCTTT. This chain links TRBV7-2 with TRBJ1-1; D gene uncertain. The CDR3 totals 16 residues. The germline V gene has CDR1 SGHTA and CDR2 FQGNSA. V was trimmed by 3 bases and J by 1 base, leaving 15 bases between them.

V gene TRBV27 combines with J gene TRBJ1-1; 9 nucleotides match TRBD1. Germline V gives CDR1 MNHEY, CDR2 SMNVEV (reference sequence). The CDR3 spans 17 residues. Trimming took 6 bases from V and 2 from J; bases not matched to a gene: 13. CDR3 sequence (DNA): TGTGCCAGCAGCTCCGGGACAGGGACTTTATTTAACACTGAAGCTTTCTTT. Translation: CASSSGTGTLFNTEAFF.